Listed below are T cell receptor beta chains from one sample, sequenced in a study of T cells after yellow fever vaccination. MiXCR, run by TCRdb on the 5' RACE reads, gives a single entry per CDR3 protein. Of more than 450,000 distinct CDR3 sequences listed, just over 20% are singletons. Sequenced here: PBMCs, sampled more than 20 days after the first yellow fever vaccination. The receptors were gathered from a man in his late teens or twenties who received the YFV17D yellow fever vaccine. The CDR3 runs from the conserved cysteine through the conserved F or W.

v_gene	j_gene	len	CDR3aa
TRBV24-1	TRBJ2-5	14	CATSDFGNPETQYF
TRBV27	TRBJ1-6	14	CASSFRGRGSPLHF
TRBV19	TRBJ2-5	15	CASNSPGTSKETQYF
TRBV6-2/TRBV6-3	TRBJ2-5	9	CASVETQYF
TRBV5-1	TRBJ1-2	17	CASSLDAGTQGDYGYTF
TRBV4-1	TRBJ1-6	15	CASSQGARGPSPLHF
TRBV3-1	TRBJ2-5	14	CASSQGRTQETQYF
TRBV28	TRBJ2-5	16	CASSSPQAGGLETQYF
TRBV27	TRBJ2-6	15	CASSTRATGANVLTF
TRBV5-1	TRBJ2-4	15	CASGMFYLAKNIQYF
TRBV20-1	TRBJ2-3	14	CSARDRGSLDTQYF
TRBV3-1	TRBJ1-3	15	CASSQTGVGGNTIYF
TRBV9	TRBJ1-6	15	CASSFSRGLDSPLHF
TRBV3-1	TRBJ1-1	14	CASSPNWEGTEAFF
TRBV9	TRBJ2-2	14	CASSLYTTAGELFF
TRBV12-3/TRBV12-4	TRBJ2-5	15	CASSLFGGGGETQYF
TRBV20-1	TRBJ2-2	15	CSARRDSKNTGELFF
TRBV20-1	TRBJ1-3	12	CSANEGGNTIYF
TRBV5-1	TRBJ2-3	14	CASSLPGGPDTQYF
TRBV28	TRBJ2-7	13	CAIQPTGPYEQYF
TRBV6-2/TRBV6-3	TRBJ2-5	17	CASSYPSGTGLRETQYF
TRBV12-3/TRBV12-4	TRBJ2-3	14	CASRGDSYTDTQYF
TRBV6-5	TRBJ2-1	15	CASSYDRGFGNEQFF
TRBV12-3/TRBV12-4	TRBJ1-5	14	CASTSDRANQPQHF
TRBV11-1	TRBJ1-1	14	CASRATSWAPEAFF
TRBV14	TRBJ2-3	15	CASSQDLRAPDTQYF
TRBV7-2	TRBJ1-1	14	CASSSYRVGTEAFF
TRBV28	TRBJ1-1	12	CASSLMGYQAFF
TRBV13	TRBJ2-4	14	CASSLGSSGDIQYF
TRBV18	TRBJ2-1	13	CASTGTGVSEQFF
TRBV9	TRBJ2-5	15	CASSADRAAQETQYF
TRBV6-5	TRBJ1-1	14	CASSYSKWNTEAFF
TRBV20-1	TRBJ2-3	15	CSAMLVAGDTDTQYF
TRBV7-6	TRBJ1-3	15	CASSSRDRSGNTIYF
TRBV12-3/TRBV12-4	TRBJ2-6	15	CASCGQSSGANVLTF
TRBV28	TRBJ1-1	14	CASSFEGMNTEAFF
TRBV7-9	TRBJ1-2	15	CASSYDRGISYGYTF
TRBV6-5	TRBJ1-5	17	CASSYRPGSLSNQPQHF
TRBV20-1	TRBJ1-1	15	CSARDLGRSNTEAFF
TRBV27	TRBJ1-1	14	CASSRGHLNTEAFF
TRBV10-2	TRBJ2-1	13	CASSGPLDNEQFF
TRBV11-3	TRBJ2-3	16	CASSLVAGVGTDTQYF
TRBV7-2	TRBJ2-1	14	CASSNSGGYNEQFF
TRBV12-3/TRBV12-4	TRBJ1-6	13	CAIAQVHNSPLHF
TRBV7-9	TRBJ2-7	15	CASSSRSGPSYEQYF
TRBV4-1	TRBJ2-5	16	CASSQESGGHWETQYF
TRBV6-5	TRBJ2-1	17	CASSSGLAGGLANEQFF
TRBV18	TRBJ1-6	13	CASSPERLAALHF